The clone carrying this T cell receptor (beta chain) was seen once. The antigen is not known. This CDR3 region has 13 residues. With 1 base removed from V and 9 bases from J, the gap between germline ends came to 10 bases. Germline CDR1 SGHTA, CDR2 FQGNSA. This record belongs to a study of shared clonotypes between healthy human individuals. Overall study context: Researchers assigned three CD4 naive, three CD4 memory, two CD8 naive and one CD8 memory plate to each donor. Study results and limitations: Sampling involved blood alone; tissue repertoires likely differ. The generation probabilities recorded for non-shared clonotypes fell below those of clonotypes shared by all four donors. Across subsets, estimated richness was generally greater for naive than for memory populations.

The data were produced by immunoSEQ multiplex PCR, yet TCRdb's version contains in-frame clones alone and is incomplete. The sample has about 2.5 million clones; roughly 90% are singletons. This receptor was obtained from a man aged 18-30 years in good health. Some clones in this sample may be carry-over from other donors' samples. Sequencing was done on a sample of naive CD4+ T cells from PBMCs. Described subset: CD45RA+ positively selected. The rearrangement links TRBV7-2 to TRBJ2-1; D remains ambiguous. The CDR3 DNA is TGTGCCAGCAGCTTAGTCCGTTCTGGTGAGCAGTTCTTC. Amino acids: CASSLVRSGEQFF. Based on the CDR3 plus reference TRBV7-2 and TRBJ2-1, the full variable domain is GAGVSQSPSNKVTEKGKDVELRCDPISGHTALYWYRQSLGQGLEFLIYFQGNSAPDKSGLPSDRFSAERTGGSVSTLTIQRTQQEDSAVYLCASSLVRSGEQFFGPGTRLTVL.